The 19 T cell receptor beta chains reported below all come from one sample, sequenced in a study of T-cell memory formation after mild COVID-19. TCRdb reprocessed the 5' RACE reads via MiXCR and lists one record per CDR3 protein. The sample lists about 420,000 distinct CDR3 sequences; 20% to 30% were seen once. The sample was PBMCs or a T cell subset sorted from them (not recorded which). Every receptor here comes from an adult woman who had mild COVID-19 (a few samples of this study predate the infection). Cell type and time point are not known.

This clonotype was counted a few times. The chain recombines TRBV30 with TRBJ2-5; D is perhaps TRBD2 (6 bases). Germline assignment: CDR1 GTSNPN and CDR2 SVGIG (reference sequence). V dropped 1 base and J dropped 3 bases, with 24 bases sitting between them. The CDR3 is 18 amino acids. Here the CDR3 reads CAWSGDLAVRDLEETQYF. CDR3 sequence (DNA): TGTGCCTGGAGTGGGGATTTAGCGGTACGAGACTTAGAAGAGACCCAGTACTTC.

CDR3 protein: CASSQRQGGSGANVLTF. In DNA form, the CDR3 reads TGTGCCAGCAGCCAGAGACAGGGGGGCTCTGGGGCCAACGTCCTGACTTTC. The rearrangement uses TRBV7-6 and TRBJ2-6, with 9 nucleotides matching TRBD1. V shed 5 bases, J shed 0 bases, and the junction held 5 bases outside the gene matches. The CDR3 sequence is 17 residues long. From germline, CDR1 is SGHVS and CDR2 FNYEAQ.

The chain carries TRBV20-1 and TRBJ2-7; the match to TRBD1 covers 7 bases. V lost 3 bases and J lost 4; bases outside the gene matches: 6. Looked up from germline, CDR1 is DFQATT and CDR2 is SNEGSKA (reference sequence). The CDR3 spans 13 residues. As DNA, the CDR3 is TGCAGTGCTAGTCAGACAGGGTTGTACGAGCAGTACTTC. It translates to CSASQTGLYEQYF.

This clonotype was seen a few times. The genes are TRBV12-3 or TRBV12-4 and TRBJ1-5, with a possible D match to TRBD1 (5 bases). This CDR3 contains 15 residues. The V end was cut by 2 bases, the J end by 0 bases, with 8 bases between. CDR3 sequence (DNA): TGTGCCAGCAGTTTAACGGGGCATAGCAATCAGCCCCAGCATTTT. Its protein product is CASSLTGHSNQPQHF.

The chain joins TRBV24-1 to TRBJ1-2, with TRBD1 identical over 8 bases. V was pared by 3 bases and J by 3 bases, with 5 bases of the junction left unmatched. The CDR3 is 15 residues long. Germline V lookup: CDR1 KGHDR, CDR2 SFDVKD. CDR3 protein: CATSDATGEDYGYTF. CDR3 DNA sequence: TGTGCCACCAGTGATGCGACAGGGGAGGACTATGGCTACACCTTC.

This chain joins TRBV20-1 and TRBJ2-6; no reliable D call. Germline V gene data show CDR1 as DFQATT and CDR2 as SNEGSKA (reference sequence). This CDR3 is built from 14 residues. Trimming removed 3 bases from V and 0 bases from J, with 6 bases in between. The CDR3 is CSASRLSGANVLTF. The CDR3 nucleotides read TGCAGTGCTAGTCGTCTCTCTGGGGCCAACGTCCTGACTTTC.

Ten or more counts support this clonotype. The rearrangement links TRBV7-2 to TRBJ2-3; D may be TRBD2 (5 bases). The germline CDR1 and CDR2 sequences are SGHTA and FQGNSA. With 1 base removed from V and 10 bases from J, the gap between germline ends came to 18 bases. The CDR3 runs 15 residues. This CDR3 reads CASSLVGRGSSPQYF. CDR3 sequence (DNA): TGTGCCAGCAGCTTAGTTGGTCGGGGAAGCAGTCCGCAGTATTTT.

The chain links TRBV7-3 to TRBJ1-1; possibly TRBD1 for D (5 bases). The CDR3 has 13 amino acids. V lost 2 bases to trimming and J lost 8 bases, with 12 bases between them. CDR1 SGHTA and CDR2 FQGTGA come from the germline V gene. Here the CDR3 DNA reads TGTGCCAGCAGCTTAGGGATACAGGCCGAAGCTTTCTTT. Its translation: CASSLGIQAEAFF.

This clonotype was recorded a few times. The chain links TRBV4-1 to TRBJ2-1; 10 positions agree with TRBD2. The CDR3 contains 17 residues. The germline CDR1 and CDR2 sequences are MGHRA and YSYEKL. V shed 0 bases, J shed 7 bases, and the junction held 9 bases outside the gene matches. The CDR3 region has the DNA TGCGCCAGCAGCCAAGATCCCCGGACTAGCGGCTTAAATGAGCAGTTCTTC. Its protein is CASSQDPRTSGLNEQFF.

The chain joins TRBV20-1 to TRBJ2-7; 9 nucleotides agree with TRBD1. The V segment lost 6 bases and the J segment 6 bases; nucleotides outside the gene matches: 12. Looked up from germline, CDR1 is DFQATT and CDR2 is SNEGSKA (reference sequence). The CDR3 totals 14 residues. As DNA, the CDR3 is TGCAGTGCAAGCCCCGGGACAGGGACTGGCGAGCAGTACTTC. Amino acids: CSASPGTGTGEQYF.

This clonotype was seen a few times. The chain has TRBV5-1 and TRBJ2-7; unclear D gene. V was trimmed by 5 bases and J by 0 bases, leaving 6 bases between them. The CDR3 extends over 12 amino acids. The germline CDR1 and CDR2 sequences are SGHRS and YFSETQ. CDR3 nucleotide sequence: TGCGCCAGCAGACTCTTCTCCTACGAGCAGTACTTC. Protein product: CASRLFSYEQYF.

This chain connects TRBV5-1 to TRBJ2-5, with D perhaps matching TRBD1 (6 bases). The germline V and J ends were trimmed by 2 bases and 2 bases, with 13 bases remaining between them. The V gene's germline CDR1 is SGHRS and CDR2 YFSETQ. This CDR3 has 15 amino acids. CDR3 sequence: CASSFGSGVQETQYF. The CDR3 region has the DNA TGCGCCAGCAGCTTCGGTTCAGGGGTGCAAGAGACCCAGTACTTC.

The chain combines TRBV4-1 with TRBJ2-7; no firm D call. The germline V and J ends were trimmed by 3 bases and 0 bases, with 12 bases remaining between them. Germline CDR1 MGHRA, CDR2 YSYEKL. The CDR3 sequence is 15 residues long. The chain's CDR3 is CASSQESVSSYEQYF. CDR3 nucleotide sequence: TGCGCCAGCAGCCAGGAGAGCGTTAGCTCCTACGAGCAGTACTTC.

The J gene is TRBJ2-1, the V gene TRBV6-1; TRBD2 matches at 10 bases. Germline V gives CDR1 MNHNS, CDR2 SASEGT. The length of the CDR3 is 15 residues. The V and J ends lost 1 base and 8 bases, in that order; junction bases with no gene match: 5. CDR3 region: CASSEVGSGRYEQFF. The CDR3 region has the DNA TGTGCCAGCAGTGAAGTTGGTAGCGGGAGGTATGAGCAGTTCTTC.

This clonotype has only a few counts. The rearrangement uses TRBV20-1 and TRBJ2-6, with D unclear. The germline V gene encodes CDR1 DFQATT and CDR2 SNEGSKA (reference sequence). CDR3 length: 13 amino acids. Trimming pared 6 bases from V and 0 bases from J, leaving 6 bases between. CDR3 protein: CSARISGANVLTF. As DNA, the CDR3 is TGCAGTGCCAGGATCTCTGGGGCCAACGTCCTGACTTTC.

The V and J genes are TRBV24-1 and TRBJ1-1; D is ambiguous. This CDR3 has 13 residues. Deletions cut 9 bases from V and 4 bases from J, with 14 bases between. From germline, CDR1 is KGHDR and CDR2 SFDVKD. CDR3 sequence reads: CATSDTRSTEAFF. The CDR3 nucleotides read TGTGCCACCTCCGATACACGGAGCACTGAAGCTTTCTTT.

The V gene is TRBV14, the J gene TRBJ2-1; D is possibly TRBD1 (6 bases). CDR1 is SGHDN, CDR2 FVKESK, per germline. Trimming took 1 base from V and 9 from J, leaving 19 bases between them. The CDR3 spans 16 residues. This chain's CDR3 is CASSQGEPIARGEQFF. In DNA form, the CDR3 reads TGTGCCAGCAGCCAAGGGGAACCTATCGCCAGGGGTGAGCAGTTCTTC.

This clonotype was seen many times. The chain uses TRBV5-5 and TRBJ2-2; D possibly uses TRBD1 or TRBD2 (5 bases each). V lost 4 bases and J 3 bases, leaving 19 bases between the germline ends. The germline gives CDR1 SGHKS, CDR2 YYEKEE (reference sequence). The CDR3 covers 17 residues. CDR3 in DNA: TGTGCCAGCAGCCGACAACCGGGACGGGAATACACCGGGGAGCTGTTTTTT. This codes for CASSRQPGREYTGELFF.

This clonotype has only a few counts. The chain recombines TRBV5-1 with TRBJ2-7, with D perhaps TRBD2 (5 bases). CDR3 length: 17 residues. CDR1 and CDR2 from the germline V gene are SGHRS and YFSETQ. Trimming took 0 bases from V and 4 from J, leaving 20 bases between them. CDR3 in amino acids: CASSLGLDYLIVYEQYF. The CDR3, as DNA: TGCGCCAGCAGCTTGGGGCTCGACTACCTGATTGTTTACGAGCAGTACTTC.